This T cell receptor (beta chain) was found in a study of early T cells in non-severe SARS-CoV-2 infection. One entry per CDR3 protein results from TCRdb running MiXCR on the 5' RACE reads. This table holds tens of thousands of distinct CDR3 sequences, roughly 5.7% found once. This clonotype was seen only a few times. Since a much larger clone is just one base distant, this may be a read error. The length of the CDR3 is 15 residues. Losses at the gene ends were 4 bases for V and 5 bases for J; bases not matched to a gene: 7. The germline gives CDR1 SGHAT, CDR2 FQNNGV. This TCR was sampled from an adult who was a healthcare worker with PCR-confirmed SARS-CoV-2 infection or an uninfected control (not recorded which). The rearrangement uses TRBV11-2 and TRBJ2-5, with 10 bases lining up with TRBD2. Material: whole blood. CDR3 nucleotides: TGTGCCAGCAGCTCATCCCCACTAGCGGGGGAGACCCAGTACTTC. Protein product: CASSSSPLAGETQYF.